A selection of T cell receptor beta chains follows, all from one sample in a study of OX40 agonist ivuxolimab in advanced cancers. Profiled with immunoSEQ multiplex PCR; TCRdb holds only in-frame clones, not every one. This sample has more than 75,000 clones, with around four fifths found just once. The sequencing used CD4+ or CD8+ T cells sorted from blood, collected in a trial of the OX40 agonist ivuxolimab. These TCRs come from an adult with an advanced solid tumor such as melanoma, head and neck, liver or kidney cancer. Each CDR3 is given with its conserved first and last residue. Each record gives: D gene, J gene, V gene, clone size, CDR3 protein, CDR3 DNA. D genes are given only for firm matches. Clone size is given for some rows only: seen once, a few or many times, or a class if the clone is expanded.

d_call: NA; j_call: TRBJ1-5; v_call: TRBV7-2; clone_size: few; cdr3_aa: CASSLGENQPQHF; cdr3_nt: TGTGCCAGCAGCTTAGGGGAGAATCAGCCCCAGCATTTT
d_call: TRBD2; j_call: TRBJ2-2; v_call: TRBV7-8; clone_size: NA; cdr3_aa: CASSPQGLADGELFF; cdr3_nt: TGTGCCAGCAGCCCCCAAGGACTAGCTGATGGGGAGCTGTTTTTT
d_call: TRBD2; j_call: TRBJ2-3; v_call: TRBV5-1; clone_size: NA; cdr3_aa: CASSFPRGGMDTQYF; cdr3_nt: TGCGCCAGCAGCTTCCCGCGGGGGGGCATGGATACGCAGTATTTT
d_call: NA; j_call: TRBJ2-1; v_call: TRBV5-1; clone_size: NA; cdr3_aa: CASSLGVINEQFF; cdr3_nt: TGCGCCAGCAGCTTAGGAGTTATCAATGAGCAGTTCTTC
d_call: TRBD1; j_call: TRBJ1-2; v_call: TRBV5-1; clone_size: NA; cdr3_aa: CASSGPGTGGEGYTF; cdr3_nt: TGCGCCAGCAGCGGTCCCGGGACAGGGGGCGAGGGCTACACCTTC
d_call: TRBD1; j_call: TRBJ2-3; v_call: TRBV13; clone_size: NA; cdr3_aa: CASSLSDGQAFTDTQYF; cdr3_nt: TGTGCCAGCAGCTTATCCGATGGACAGGCCTTCACAGATACGCAGTATTTT
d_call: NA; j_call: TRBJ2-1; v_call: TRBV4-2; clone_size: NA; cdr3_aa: CASSRDPGNEQFF; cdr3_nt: TGTGCCAGCAGCCGGGACCCAGGGAATGAGCAGTTCTTC
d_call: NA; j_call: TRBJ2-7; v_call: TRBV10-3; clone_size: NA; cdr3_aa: CAISGGLTYEQYF; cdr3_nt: TGTGCCATCAGCGGGGGCCTCACCTACGAGCAGTACTTC
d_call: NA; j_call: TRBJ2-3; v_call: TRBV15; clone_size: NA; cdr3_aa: CATSSLGYGTQYF; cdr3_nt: TGTGCCACCAGCTCCCTGGGGTATGGTACGCAGTATTTT
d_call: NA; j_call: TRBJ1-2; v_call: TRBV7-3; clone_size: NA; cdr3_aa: CASSLGQGYGYTF; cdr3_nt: TGTGCCAGCAGCTTAGGGCAGGGCTATGGCTACACCTTC
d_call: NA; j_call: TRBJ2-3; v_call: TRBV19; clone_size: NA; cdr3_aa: CASGPSTDTQYF; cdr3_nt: TGTGCCAGCGGACCTAGCACAGATACGCAGTATTTT
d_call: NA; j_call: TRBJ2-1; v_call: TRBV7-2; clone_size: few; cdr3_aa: CASSSFDEQFF; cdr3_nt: TGTGCCAGCAGCTCGTTCGATGAGCAGTTCTTC
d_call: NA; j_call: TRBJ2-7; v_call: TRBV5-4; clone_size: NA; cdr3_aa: CASSASGGHLYEQYF; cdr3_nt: TGTGCCAGCAGCGCCTCGGGGGGACACCTCTACGAGCAGTACTTC
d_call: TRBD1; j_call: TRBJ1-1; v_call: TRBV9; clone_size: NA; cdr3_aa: CASRAQGDGTEAFF; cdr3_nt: TGTGCCAGCAGGGCACAGGGGGATGGTACTGAAGCTTTCTTT
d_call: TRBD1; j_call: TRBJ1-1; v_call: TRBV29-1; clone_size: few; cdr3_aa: CSVATGDAEAFF; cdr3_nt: TGCAGCGTTGCGACAGGGGACGCTGAAGCTTTCTTT
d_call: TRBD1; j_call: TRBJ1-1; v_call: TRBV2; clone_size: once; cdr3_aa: CASSTGTGNTEAFF; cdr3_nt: TGTGCCAGCAGTACCGGGACAGGGAACACTGAAGCTTTCTTT
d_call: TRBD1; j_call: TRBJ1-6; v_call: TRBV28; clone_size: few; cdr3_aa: CASSTPGGQGKGSPLHF; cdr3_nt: TGTGCCAGCAGTACTCCGGGTGGACAGGGTAAGGGTTCACCCCTCCACTTT
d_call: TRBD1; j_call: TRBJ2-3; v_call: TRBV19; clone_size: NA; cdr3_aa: CASSLPDRGRADTQYF; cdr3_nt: TGTGCCAGTAGTCTTCCGGACAGGGGGCGCGCAGATACGCAGTATTTT
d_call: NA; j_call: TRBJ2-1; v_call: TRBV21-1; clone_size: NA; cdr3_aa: CASRLRLAGGTEQFF; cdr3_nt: TGTGCCAGCAGGCTAAGACTAGCGGGGGGGACTGAGCAGTTCTTC
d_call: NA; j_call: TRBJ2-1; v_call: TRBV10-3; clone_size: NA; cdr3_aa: CAIRGGQWEQFF; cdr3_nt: TGTGCCATCAGAGGTGGACAGTGGGAGCAGTTCTTC
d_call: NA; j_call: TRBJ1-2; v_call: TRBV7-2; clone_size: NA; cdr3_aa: CASSFWRKGSENGYTF; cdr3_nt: TGTGCCAGCAGCTTCTGGAGAAAGGGGAGCGAGAATGGCTACACCTTC
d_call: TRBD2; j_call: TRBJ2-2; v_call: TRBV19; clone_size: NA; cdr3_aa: CASSIPGLAGAYTGELFF; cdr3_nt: TGTGCCAGTAGTATACCGGGACTAGCGGGGGCCTACACCGGGGAGCTGTTTTTT
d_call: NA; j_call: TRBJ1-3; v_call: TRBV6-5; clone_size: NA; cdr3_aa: CASSSIQGSGNTIYF; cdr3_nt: TGTGCCAGCAGTTCTATTCAGGGTTCTGGAAACACCATATATTTT
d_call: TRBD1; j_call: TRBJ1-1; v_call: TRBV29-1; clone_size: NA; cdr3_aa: CSVGDRGTLNTEAFF; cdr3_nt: TGCAGCGTTGGGGACAGGGGGACCCTGAACACTGAAGCTTTCTTT
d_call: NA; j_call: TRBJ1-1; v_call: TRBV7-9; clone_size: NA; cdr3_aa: CASSFNMNTEAFF; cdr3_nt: TGTGCCAGCAGCTTTAACATGAACACTGAAGCTTTCTTT
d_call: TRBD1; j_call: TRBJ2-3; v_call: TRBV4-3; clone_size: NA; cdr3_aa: CASSQDRTGGTDTQYF; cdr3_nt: TGCGCCAGCAGCCAAGATCGGACAGGGGGCACAGATACGCAGTATTTT
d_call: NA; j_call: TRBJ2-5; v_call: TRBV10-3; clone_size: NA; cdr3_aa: CAISRTAAGETQYF; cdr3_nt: TGTGCCATCAGTAGGACAGCGGCAGGGGAGACCCAGTACTTC
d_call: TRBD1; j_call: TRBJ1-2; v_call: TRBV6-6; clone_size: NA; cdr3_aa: CASSSDRAYGYTF; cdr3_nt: TGTGCCAGCAGCAGCGACAGGGCCTATGGCTACACCTTC